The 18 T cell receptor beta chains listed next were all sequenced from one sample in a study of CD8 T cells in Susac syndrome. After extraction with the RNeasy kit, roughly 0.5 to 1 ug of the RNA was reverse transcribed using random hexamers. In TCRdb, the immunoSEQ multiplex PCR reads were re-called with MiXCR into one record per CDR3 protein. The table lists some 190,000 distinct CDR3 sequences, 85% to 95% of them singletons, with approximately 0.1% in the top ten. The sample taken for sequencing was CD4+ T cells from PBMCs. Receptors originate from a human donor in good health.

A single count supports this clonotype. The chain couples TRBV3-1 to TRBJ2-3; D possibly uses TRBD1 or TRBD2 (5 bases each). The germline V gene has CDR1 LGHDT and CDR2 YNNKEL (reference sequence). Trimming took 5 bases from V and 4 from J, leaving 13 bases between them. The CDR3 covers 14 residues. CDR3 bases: TGTGCCAGCAGCACCCGAGGGGTGGCAGATACGCAGTATTTT. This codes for CASSTRGVADTQYF.

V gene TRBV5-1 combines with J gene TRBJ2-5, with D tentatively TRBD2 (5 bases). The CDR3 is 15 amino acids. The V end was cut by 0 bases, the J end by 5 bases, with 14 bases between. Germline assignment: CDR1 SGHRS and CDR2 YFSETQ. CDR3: CASSLGLRGSETQYF. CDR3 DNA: TGCGCCAGCAGCTTGGGACTCCGAGGGAGTGAGACCCAGTACTTC.

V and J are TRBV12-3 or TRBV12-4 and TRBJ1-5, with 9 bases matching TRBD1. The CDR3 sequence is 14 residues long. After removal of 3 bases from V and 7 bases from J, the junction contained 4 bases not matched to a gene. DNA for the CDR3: TGTGCCAGCAGTTTTACGGGACAGGGACAGCCCCAGCATTTT. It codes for CASSFTGQGQPQHF.

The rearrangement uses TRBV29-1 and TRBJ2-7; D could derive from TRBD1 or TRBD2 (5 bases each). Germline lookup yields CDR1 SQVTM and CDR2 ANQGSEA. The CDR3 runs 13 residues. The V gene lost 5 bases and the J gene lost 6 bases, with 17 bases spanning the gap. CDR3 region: CSVSGRLLSEQYF. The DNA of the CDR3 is TGCAGCGTTTCGGGACGGTTATTATCCGAGCAGTACTTC.

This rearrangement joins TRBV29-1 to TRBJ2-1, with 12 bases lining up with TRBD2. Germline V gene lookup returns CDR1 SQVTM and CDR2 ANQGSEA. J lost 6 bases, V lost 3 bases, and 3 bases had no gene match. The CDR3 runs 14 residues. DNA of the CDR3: TGCAGCGTTGAGGCTAGCGGGGGGGTCAATGAGCAGTTCTTC. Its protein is CSVEASGGVNEQFF.

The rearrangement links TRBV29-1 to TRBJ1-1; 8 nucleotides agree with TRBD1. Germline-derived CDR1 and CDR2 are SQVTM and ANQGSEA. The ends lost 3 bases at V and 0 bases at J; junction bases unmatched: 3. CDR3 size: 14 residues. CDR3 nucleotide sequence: TGCAGCGTTGAGCGGACAGGGTTGAACACTGAAGCTTTCTTT. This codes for CSVERTGLNTEAFF.

CDR3 region: CSVERDSQNYGYTF. As DNA, the CDR3 is TGCAGCGTTGAACGGGACAGCCAAAACTATGGCTACACCTTC. The chain recombines TRBV29-1 with TRBJ1-2; 7 nucleotides agree with TRBD1. CDR3 length equals 14 residues. V was clipped by 2 bases and J by 2 bases; unmatched bases: 5. CDR1 is SQVTM, CDR2 ANQGSEA, per germline.

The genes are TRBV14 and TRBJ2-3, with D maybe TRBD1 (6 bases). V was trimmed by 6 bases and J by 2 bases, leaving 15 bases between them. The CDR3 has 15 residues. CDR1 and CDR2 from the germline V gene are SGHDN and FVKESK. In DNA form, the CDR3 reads TGTGCCAGCAGACAGGGCGGATGGGCCACAGATACGCAGTATTTT. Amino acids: CASRQGGWATDTQYF.

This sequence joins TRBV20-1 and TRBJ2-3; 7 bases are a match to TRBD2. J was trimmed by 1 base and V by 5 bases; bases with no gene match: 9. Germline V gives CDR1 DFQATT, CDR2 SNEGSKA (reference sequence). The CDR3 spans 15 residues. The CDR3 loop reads CSAPSPSGGTDTQYF. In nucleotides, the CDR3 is TGCAGTGCTCCATCCCCTAGCGGTGGCACAGATACGCAGTATTTT.

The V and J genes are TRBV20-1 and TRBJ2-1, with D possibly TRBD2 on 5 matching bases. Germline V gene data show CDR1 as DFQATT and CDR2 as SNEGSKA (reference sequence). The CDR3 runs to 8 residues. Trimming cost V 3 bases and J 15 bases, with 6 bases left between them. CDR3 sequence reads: CSASRGFF. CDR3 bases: TGCAGTGCTAGTCGGGGGTTCTTC.

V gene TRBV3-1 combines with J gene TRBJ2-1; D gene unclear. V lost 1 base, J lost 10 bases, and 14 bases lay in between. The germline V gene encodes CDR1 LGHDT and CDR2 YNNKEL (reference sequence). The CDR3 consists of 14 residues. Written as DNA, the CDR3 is TGTGCCAGCAGCCAAGTGAGGAACAATGCAGAGCAGTTCTTC. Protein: CASSQVRNNAEQFF.

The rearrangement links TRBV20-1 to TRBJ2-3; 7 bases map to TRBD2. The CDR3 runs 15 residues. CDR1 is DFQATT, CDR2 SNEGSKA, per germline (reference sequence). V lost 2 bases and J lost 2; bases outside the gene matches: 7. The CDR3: CSARLRGKATDTQYF. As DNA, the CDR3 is TGCAGTGCTAGATTGCGGGGGAAAGCCACAGATACGCAGTATTTT.

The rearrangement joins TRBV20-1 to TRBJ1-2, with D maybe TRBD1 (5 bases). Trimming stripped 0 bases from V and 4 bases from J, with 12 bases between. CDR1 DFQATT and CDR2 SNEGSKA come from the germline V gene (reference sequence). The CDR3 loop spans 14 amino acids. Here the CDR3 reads CSARDGQGPYGYTF. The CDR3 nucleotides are TGCAGTGCTAGAGACGGGCAGGGTCCCTATGGCTACACCTTC.

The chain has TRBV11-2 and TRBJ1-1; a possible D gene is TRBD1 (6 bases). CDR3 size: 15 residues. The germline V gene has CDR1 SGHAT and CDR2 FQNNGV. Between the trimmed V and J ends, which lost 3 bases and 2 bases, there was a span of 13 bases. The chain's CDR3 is CASSLAGGANTEAFF. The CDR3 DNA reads TGTGCCAGCAGCTTGGCGGGGGGGGCCAACACTGAAGCTTTCTTT. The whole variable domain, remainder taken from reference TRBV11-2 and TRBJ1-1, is EAGVAQSPRYKIIEKRQSVAFWCNPISGHATLYWYQQILGQGPKLLIQFQNNGVVDDSQLPKDRFSAERLKGVDSTLKIQPAKLEDSAVYLCASSLAGGANTEAFFGQGTRLTVV.

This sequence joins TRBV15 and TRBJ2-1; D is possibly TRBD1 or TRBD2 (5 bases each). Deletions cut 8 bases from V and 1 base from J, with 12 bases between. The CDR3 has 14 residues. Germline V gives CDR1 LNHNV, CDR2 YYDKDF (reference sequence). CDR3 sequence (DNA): TGTGCCACCTTACCGGGGCCATCCTACAATGAGCAGTTCTTC. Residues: CATLPGPSYNEQFF.

This CDR3 reads CSARDRGGYTLSRDYGYTF. The CDR3 DNA is TGCAGTGCTAGAGATCGGGGCGGGTACACCCTATCCAGGGACTATGGCTACACCTTC. V usage is TRBV20-1 and J usage is TRBJ1-2, with a weak D call TRBD1 (5 bases). The CDR3 runs 19 residues. The ends were cut back, 0 bases at V and 3 bases at J, with 26 bases in the middle. Germline assignment: CDR1 DFQATT and CDR2 SNEGSKA (reference sequence).

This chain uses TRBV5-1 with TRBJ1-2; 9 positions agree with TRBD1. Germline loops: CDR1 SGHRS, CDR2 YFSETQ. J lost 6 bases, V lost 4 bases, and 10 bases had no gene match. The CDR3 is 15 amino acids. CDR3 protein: CASSNHDRGSDGYTF. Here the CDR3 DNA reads TGCGCCAGCAGCAATCACGACAGGGGGAGTGATGGCTACACCTTC.

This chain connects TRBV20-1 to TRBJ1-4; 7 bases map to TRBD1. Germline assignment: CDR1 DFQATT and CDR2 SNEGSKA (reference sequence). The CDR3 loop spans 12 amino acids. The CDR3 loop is CTGQAINEKLFF. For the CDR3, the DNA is TGCACCGGACAGGCAATTAATGAAAAACTGTTTTTT.